Below are 21 T cell receptor beta chains sequenced from a single sample in a study of blood T cell repertoires in COVID-19. The table came from immunoSEQ multiplex PCR; TCRdb's copy has only in-frame clones and leaves some out. The data show about 200,000 clones, with about 85% seen just once and almost 5% held by the top ten. The sequencing input was peripheral blood. The source of these receptors is a woman aged 80 or over with acute or convalescent COVID-19.

The gene calls are TRBV6-5 and TRBJ2-3; D possibly corresponds to TRBD2 (5 bases). CDR1 and CDR2 from the germline V gene are MNHEY and SVGAGI. This CDR3 is 14 amino acids long. With 5 bases removed from V and 6 bases from J, the gap between germline ends came to 15 bases. CDR3 region: CASSSRGRGDTQYF. The CDR3 DNA reads as TGTGCCAGCAGTAGTCGAGGGCGCGGGGATACGCAGTATTTT.

V and J are TRBV20-1 and TRBJ1-1, with D unresolved. The CDR3 length is 11 residues. In germline, CDR1 is DFQATT, CDR2 SNEGSKA (reference sequence). Trimming removed 7 bases at V and 1 base at J, with 7 bases between. The chain's CDR3 is CSVGENTEAFF. The CDR3 DNA is TGCAGTGTCGGGGAGAACACTGAAGCTTTCTTT.

This chain connects TRBV10-1 to TRBJ2-3; 13 bases fit TRBD2. V lost 6 bases, J lost 5 bases, and 11 bases stayed unmatched. The CDR3 extends over 17 amino acids. Germline V gene data show CDR1 as WNHNN and CDR2 as SYGVQD (reference sequence). CDR3 protein: CASSPTRLAGGVDTQYF. The CDR3 DNA reads TGCGCCAGCAGCCCCACCCGACTAGCGGGAGGAGTAGATACGCAGTATTTT.

This clone came up a few times. The rearrangement uses TRBV25-1 and TRBJ2-5, with TRBD2 matching 10 bases. The CDR3 extends over 18 amino acids. J gave up 2 bases and V 5 bases, and 14 bases lay outside the gene matches. From germline, CDR1 is MGHDK and CDR2 SYGVNS. The CDR3 DNA follows: TGTGCCAGCAGTTATAGCGGGAGGAGTCTGGCGGGACAAGAGACCCAGTACTTC. It yields the protein CASSYSGRSLAGQETQYF.

The rearrangement links TRBV7-9 to TRBJ2-3, with D possibly matching TRBD2 (6 bases). This CDR3 comprises 15 residues. Germline loops: CDR1 SEHNR, CDR2 FQNEAQ (reference sequence). V dropped 5 bases and J dropped 3 bases, with 15 bases sitting between them. The CDR3 spells CASSLQNGRTDTQYF. As DNA, the CDR3 is TGTGCCAGCAGCCTACAAAACGGGAGAACAGATACGCAGTATTTT.

This rearrangement joins TRBV7-2 to TRBJ2-1, with TRBD2 matching over 10 bases. V shed 2 bases and J 4 bases; nucleotides not matched to a gene: 8. In germline, CDR1 is SGHTA, CDR2 FQGNSA. The CDR3 runs 17 residues. The CDR3 nucleotides read TGTGCCAGCAGCTTATCCACCGGACTAGCGGCATACAATGAGCAGTTCTTC. It translates to CASSLSTGLAAYNEQFF. The full variable domain, with the rest looked up from reference TRBV7-2 and TRBJ2-1, is GAGVSQSPSNKVTEKGKDVELRCDPISGHTALYWYRQSLGQGLEFLIYFQGNSAPDKSGLPSDRFSAERTGGSVSTLTIQRTQQEDSAVYLCASSLSTGLAAYNEQFFGPGTRLTVL.

The CDR3 loop is CASTSDGRGLDGYTF. The CDR3 region has the DNA TGTGCCAGCACCTCAGACGGCAGGGGGCTTGATGGCTACACCTTC. The chain recombines TRBV6-5 with TRBJ1-2, with 8 nucleotides matching TRBD1. Germline CDR1 reads MNHEY; CDR2 reads SVGAGI. This CDR3 is built from 15 residues. The V gene end was trimmed by 7 bases and the J gene end by 6 bases; junction bases not matched to a gene: 13.

The V and J genes are TRBV6-5 and TRBJ1-6; D unclear. Trimming took 5 bases from V and 0 from J, leaving 8 bases between them. The CDR3 runs to 15 residues. Germline V CDR1 and CDR2: MNHEY, SVGAGI. Here the CDR3 reads CASSLKISYNSPLHF. The CDR3 nucleotides are TGTGCCAGCAGTCTAAAGATCTCCTATAATTCACCCCTCCACTTT.

J is TRBJ1-2 and V is TRBV24-1, with D uncertain. The V and J ends lost 5 bases and 5 bases respectively, with 8 bases between them. The CDR3 is 12 amino acids. In germline, CDR1 is KGHDR, CDR2 SFDVKD. The CDR3 DNA is TGTGCCACCAGTGGCGGATCATATGGCTACACCTTC. It encodes CATSGGSYGYTF.

This chain uses TRBV2 with TRBJ1-1; D call uncertain. The CDR3 extends over 14 amino acids. V gave up 7 bases and J gave up 0 bases, with 12 bases separating them. The germline V gene has CDR1 SNHLY and CDR2 FYNNEI. This CDR3 is CASIFDALNTEAFF. The CDR3 DNA sequence: TGTGCCAGCATATTCGATGCGTTGAACACTGAAGCTTTCTTT.

CDR3 sequence reads: CAISAVGDIEAFF. CDR3 DNA: TGTGCCATCAGTGCGGTAGGGGACATTGAAGCTTTCTTT. The genes are TRBV10-3 and TRBJ1-1; a weak D match, TRBD1 (6 bases). This CDR3 is 13 amino acids long. Trimming left V 4 bases short and J 7 bases short, with 13 bases between. From germline, CDR1 is ENHRY and CDR2 SYGVKD.

The V call is TRBV2, the J call TRBJ1-1, with 9 positions matching TRBD1. The CDR3 runs to 12 residues. Germline V CDR1 and CDR2: SNHLY, FYNNEI. V gave up 6 bases and J gave up 7 bases; unmatched junction bases: 3. The CDR3 spells CASSGTGIEAFF. The CDR3 bases are TGTGCCAGCAGCGGGACAGGGATTGAAGCTTTCTTT.

This clone was seen just once. The J gene is TRBJ2-5, the V gene TRBV7-3; 7 bases are shared with TRBD1. The CDR3 is 15 amino acids. CDR1 is SGHTA and CDR2 is FQGTGA in the germline V gene. The junction had 9 bases not matched to a gene; V was cut back by 4 bases and J by 4 bases. CDR3 in amino acids: CASSSTGSRGETQYF. The CDR3 DNA reads as TGTGCCAGCAGCTCGACAGGGAGTCGTGGAGAGACCCAGTACTTC.

The chain employs TRBV5-4 and TRBJ2-5; 10 nucleotides align to TRBD1. Germline CDR1 reads SGHNT; CDR2 reads YYREEE (reference sequence). V dropped 4 bases and J dropped 4; count of bases not matched to a gene: 4. The CDR3 loop spans 14 amino acids. The CDR3: CASSRQGAGETQYF. DNA for the CDR3: TGTGCCAGCAGCCGACAGGGGGCGGGAGAGACCCAGTACTTC.

The chain is built from TRBV7-3 and TRBJ2-2; 10 bases align to TRBD1. The germline CDR1 and CDR2 sequences are SGHTA and FQGTGA. The CDR3 length is 14 residues. V was clipped by 10 bases and J by 4 bases; unmatched bases: 6. The CDR3 DNA is TGTGCCACCGGACAGGGGGACGGCACCGGGGAGCTGTTTTTT. This gives the protein CATGQGDGTGELFF.

In its sample, this clone was seen once. The chain employs TRBV19 and TRBJ2-7; 12 bases map to TRBD1. V shed 6 bases, J shed 7 bases, and the junction held 4 bases outside the gene matches. There are 13 residues in the CDR3. Germline loops: CDR1 LNHDA, CDR2 SQIVND (reference sequence). The CDR3, as DNA: TGTGCCAGTAGGGGACAGGGGGCGGGGGAGCAGTACTTC. Translation gives CASRGQGAGEQYF. The variable domain in full, completed from reference TRBV19 and TRBJ2-7, reads DGGITQSPKYLFRKEGQNVTLSCEQNLNHDAMYWYRQDPGQGLRLIYYSQIVNDFQKGDIAEGYSVSREKKESFPLTVTSAQKNPTAFYLCASRGQGAGEQYFGPGTRLTVT.

CDR3 protein: CASSATGSGNTIYF. The CDR3 DNA follows: TGTGCCAGCAGCGCGACAGGGTCTGGAAACACCATATATTTT. The chain employs TRBV9 and TRBJ1-3, with 7 bases identical to TRBD1. This CDR3 is 14 amino acids long. CDR1 and CDR2 (germline): SGDLS, YYNGEE. J was trimmed by 1 base and V by 3 bases; bases with no gene match: 1. Combining the CDR3 with reference TRBV9 and TRBJ1-3 gives the whole variable domain DSGVTQTPKHLITATGQRVTLRCSPRSGDLSVYWYQQSLDQGLQFLIQYYNGEERAKGNILERFSAQQFPDLHSELNLSSLELGDSALYFCASSATGSGNTIYFGEGSWLTVV.

The V call is TRBV18, the J call TRBJ1-1, with 7 bases aligning to TRBD1. Unmatched junction bases numbered 10, after V lost 6 bases and J lost 0 bases. Germline CDR1 KGHSH, CDR2 LQKENI. This CDR3 comprises 16 residues. In DNA, the CDR3 is TGTGCCAGCTCGGTAGAACAGGGGAGATTGAACACTGAAGCTTTCTTT. This translates into CASSVEQGRLNTEAFF.

The V and J genes are TRBV6-6 and TRBJ2-3; weak D call: TRBD1 (5 bases). The V and J ends lost 6 bases and 6 bases respectively, with 19 bases between them. CDR3 length: 15 amino acids. Germline V gene sequence: CDR1 MNHNY, CDR2 SVGAGI (reference sequence). DNA for the CDR3: TGTGCCAGCAGCTCCGGACAAAAACTAAGCGATACGCAGTATTTT. This encodes CASSSGQKLSDTQYF.

This clone was seen only once. This chain links TRBV18 with TRBJ1-1, with unresolved D. Germline CDR1 reads KGHSH; CDR2 reads LQKENI. This CDR3 contains 12 residues. V was trimmed by 5 bases and J by 11 bases, leaving 15 bases between them. In DNA, the CDR3 is TGTGCCAGCTCAACAAGCCGGGTCCACGCTTTCTTT. Encoded protein: CASSTSRVHAFF.

The chain recombines TRBV28 with TRBJ1-5; tentative D call: TRBD1 (6 bases). CDR1 and CDR2 (germline): MDHEN, SYDVKM. Trimming removed 7 bases at V and 4 bases at J, with 14 bases between. CDR3 length equals 14 residues. For the CDR3, the DNA is TGTGCCAGCAAGGGGGGGGCGATAAATCAGCCCCAGCATTTT. Its protein product is CASKGGAINQPQHF.